The text below deals with one T cell receptor beta chain. In the naive CD8 group, cells lacked CD45RO and were positively selected for CCR7, so terminally differentiated effector memory CD45RA+ cells were left out. This sample was taken from a study of shared clonotypes between healthy human individuals. Trimming removed 9 bases from V and 4 bases from J; junction bases left unmatched: 8. Germline loops: CDR1 ENHRY, CDR2 SYGVKD. The CDR3 sequence is 13 residues long. This table comes from immunoSEQ multiplex PCR, and its TCRdb copy is limited to in-frame clones, with some not included. The table includes roughly 2,000,000 clones, over 85% detected once.

The clonotype comes from a man between 18 and 35 years old in good health. Some clones in this sample may be carry-over from other donors' samples. The sample comprised naive CD8+ T cells from PBMCs. The V gene is TRBV10-3, the J gene TRBJ2-7; TRBD2 matches 8 bases. The CDR3 here is CAIAPGGPYEQYF. The CDR3 nucleotides are TGTGCCATAGCGCCGGGAGGGCCATACGAGCAGTACTTC.